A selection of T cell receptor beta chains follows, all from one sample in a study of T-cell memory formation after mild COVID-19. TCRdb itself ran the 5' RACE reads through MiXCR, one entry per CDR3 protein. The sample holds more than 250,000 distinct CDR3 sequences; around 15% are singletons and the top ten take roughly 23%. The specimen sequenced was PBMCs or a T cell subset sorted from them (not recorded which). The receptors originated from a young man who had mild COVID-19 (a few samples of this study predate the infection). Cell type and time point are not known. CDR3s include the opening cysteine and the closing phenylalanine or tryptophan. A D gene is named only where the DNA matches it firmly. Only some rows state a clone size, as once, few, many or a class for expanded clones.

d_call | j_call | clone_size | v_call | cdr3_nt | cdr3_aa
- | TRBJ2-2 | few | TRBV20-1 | TGCAGTGCTCAATCCGACCCCGCGGAGCTGTTTTTT | CSAQSDPAELFF
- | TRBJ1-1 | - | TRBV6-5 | TGTGCCAGCAGTTACTTTCGAGGGAGTGAAGCTTTCTTT | CASSYFRGSEAFF
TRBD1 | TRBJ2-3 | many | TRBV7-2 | TGTGCCAGCAGCGTACAGGGGTCAGGGACAGATACGCAGTATTTT | CASSVQGSGTDTQYF
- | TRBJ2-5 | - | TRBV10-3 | TGTGCCATCAGTGAACGGCGTGGGGAGACCCAGTACTTC | CAISERRGETQYF
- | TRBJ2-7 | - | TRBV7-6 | TGTGCCAGCAGCTCAGGGGACTCCTACGAGCAGTACTTC | CASSSGDSYEQYF
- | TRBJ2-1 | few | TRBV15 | TGTGCCACCAGCAGAGATGAGGCAAGGTGGTCCTACAATGAGCAGTTCTTC | CATSRDEARWSYNEQFF
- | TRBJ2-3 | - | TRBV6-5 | TGTGCCAGCAGTTACGATGGGCAGTTCACAGATACGCAGTATTTT | CASSYDGQFTDTQYF
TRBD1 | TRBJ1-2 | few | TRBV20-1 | TGCAGTGCTCCAGACAGGGGGATAGGTGGCTACACCTTC | CSAPDRGIGGYTF
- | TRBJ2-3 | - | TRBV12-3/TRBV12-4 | TGTGCCAGCGGAGAGCGTAATACGCAGTATTTT | CASGERNTQYF
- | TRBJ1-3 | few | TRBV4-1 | TGCGCCAGCAGCCTCGGCCGGGGCAGGGGTCTTTCTAGCTCTGGAAACACCATATATTTT | CASSLGRGRGLSSSGNTIYF
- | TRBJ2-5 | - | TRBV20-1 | TGCAGTGGGGCAGGCGGGGCCGTGGTGGAGACCCAGTACTTC | CSGAGGAVVETQYF
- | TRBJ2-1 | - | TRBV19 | TGTGCCAGTAGTATAACCCCCTCCAGTAATGAGCAGTTCTTC | CASSITPSSNEQFF
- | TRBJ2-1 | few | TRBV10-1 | TGCGCCAGCAGAAGAAGAGCGATAGCAGGGGACAATGAGCAGTTCTTC | CASRRRAIAGDNEQFF
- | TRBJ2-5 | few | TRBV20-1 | TGCAGTGCTCCTAGCGACTTAGAGACCCAGTACTTC | CSAPSDLETQYF
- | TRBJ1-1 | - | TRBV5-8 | TGTGCCAGCAGCTGGGCCCTGGGAACTGAAGCTTTCTTT | CASSWALGTEAFF
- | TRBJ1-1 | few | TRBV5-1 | TGCGCCAGCTCCTACGACGGTGTTATGAACACTGAAGCTTTCTTT | CASSYDGVMNTEAFF
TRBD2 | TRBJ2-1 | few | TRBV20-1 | TGCAGTGCCGGGCGGGGGGTGTACAATGAGCAGTTCTTC | CSAGRGVYNEQFF
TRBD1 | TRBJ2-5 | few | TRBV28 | TGTGCCAGCAGCGTGGCGGGACAGGGGGCGTGGGAGACCCAGTACTTC | CASSVAGQGAWETQYF
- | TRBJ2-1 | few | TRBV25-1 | TGTGCCAGCAGTGCCTCACAGGGAGAGCAGTTCTTC | CASSASQGEQFF
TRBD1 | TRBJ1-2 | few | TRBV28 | TGTGCCAGCGGAGGGGGACAGGGGATATATGGCTACACCTTC | CASGGGQGIYGYTF
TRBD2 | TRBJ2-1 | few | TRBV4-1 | TGCGCCAGCAGCCAAGAAAGAGAGGCAGCGGGGGGGAACAATGAGCAGTTCTTC | CASSQEREAAGGNNEQFF
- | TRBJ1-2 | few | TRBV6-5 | TGTGCCAGCACTACCGTGGGGGAACATGGCTACACCTTC | CASTTVGEHGYTF
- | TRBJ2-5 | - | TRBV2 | TGTGCCAGCAGTCCCAGGGACGGTGAGGTAGAGACCCAGTACTTC | CASSPRDGEVETQYF
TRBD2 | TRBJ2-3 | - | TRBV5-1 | TGCGCCAGCAGCTTGGTGGTAGCGGGGGCCGGAGATACGCAGTATTTT | CASSLVVAGAGDTQYF
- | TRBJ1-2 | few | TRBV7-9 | TGTGCCAGCAGCTCCCAGGACAGCCGGGAGGGCTACACCTTC | CASSSQDSREGYTF
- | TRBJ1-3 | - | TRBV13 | TGTGCCAGCAGCTCCCCTTGGGGTTTT | CASSSPWGF
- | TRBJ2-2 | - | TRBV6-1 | TGTGCCAGCAGTGATGTTTCAGGGGAAGACACCGGGGAGCTGTTTTTT | CASSDVSGEDTGELFF
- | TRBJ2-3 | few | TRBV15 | TGTGCCACCAGCAGAGGGGTGGGGGTCACAGATACGCAGTATTTT | CATSRGVGVTDTQYF
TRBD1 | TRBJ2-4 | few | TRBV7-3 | TGTGCCAGCAGCCAGGGACAGGGTAGTAGGGCCAAAAACATTCAGTACTTC | CASSQGQGSRAKNIQYF
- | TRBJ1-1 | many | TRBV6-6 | TGTGCCAGCAGTTACTCCGACACTGAAGCTTTCTTT | CASSYSDTEAFF
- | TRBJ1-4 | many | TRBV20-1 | TGCAGTGCCCCAGGGGTGGTGGGTGAAAAACTGTTTTTT | CSAPGVVGEKLFF
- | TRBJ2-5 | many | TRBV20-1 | TGCAGTGCTAGAGACACCGGGACCAAAGAGACCCAGTACTTC | CSARDTGTKETQYF
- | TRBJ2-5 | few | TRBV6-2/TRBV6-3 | TGTGCCAGCATTAATCCCGGGACGCAAGAGACCCAGTACTTC | CASINPGTQETQYF
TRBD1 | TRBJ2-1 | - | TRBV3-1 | TGTGCCAGCAGATCTGAGTCGGCAGGGGGCATAGATGAGCAGTTCTTC | CASRSESAGGIDEQFF
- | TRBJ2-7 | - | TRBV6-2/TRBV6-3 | TGTGCCAGCAGCCACCCGGACGAGCAGTACTTC | CASSHPDEQYF
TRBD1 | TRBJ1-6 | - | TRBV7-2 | TGTGCCAGTAAGGGACAGGTCCGGGGTTCACCCCTCCACTTT | CASKGQVRGSPLHF
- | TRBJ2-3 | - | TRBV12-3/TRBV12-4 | TGTGCCAGCAGTTTAGGGTCGTTCACAGATACGCAGTATTTT | CASSLGSFTDTQYF
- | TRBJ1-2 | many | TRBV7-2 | TGTGCCAGCAACTTAAGTGGGACCAACTATGGCTACACCTTC | CASNLSGTNYGYTF
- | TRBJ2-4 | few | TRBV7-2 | TGTGCCAGCAGCTTAGCCCCCGGGAACATTCAGTACTTC | CASSLAPGNIQYF
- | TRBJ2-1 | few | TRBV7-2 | TGTGCCAGCAGCCCCAGAGCTCCGAGGAATGAGCAGTTCTTC | CASSPRAPRNEQFF
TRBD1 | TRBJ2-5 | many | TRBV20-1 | TGCAGCCCTGACAGGGAAGAGACCCAGTACTTC | CSPDREETQYF
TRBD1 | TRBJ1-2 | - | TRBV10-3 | TGTGCCATCAGTGATGAGGGGACAGGGAGAGGCTACACCTTC | CAISDEGTGRGYTF
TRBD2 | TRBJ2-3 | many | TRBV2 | TGTGCCAGCAGTCGGCCTAGCGGAGGCACAGATACGCAGTATTTT | CASSRPSGGTDTQYF
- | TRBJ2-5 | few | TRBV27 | TGTGCCAGCAGTTTATACGGGTACCAAGAGACCCAGTACTTC | CASSLYGYQETQYF
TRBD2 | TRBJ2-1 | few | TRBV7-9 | TGTGCCAGCAGCTCCCTAGCGGGGGGGCTTTGGAATGAGCAGTTCTTC | CASSSLAGGLWNEQFF
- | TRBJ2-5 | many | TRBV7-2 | TGTGCCAGCAGCTTAGGCCTAGCGATGCAGACCCAGTACTTC | CASSLGLAMQTQYF
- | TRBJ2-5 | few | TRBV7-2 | TGTGCCAGCAGCGAGGGCCTCCCCGAGACCCAGTACTTC | CASSEGLPETQYF
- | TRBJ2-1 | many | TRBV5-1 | TGCGCCAGCAGCTTGGGGGGGGACAGAGTGAATGAGCAGTTCTTC | CASSLGGDRVNEQFF
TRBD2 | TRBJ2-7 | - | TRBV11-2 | TGTGCCAGCAGCTTTAGCGGGGCGATCTACGAGCAGTACTTC | CASSFSGAIYEQYF
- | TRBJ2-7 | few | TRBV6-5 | TGTGCCAGCAGTTACTCTCCTAGTCGCCCCTACGAGCAGTACTTC | CASSYSPSRPYEQYF
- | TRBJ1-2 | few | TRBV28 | TGTGCCAGCAACCCGGCGGGCAACTATGGCTACACCTTC | CASNPAGNYGYTF
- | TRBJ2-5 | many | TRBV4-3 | TGCGCCAGCAGCCAAGTCCGAGCTTCTGAGACCCAGTACTTC | CASSQVRASETQYF
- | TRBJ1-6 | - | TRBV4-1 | TGCGCCAGCAGCCAAGTCGGACGGGTCAGTGCAAATTCACCCCTCCACTTT | CASSQVGRVSANSPLHF